Below are 5 T cell receptor beta chains sequenced from a single sample in a study of blood T cell dynamics during melanoma immunotherapy. The data were produced by immunoSEQ multiplex PCR, yet TCRdb's version contains in-frame clones alone and is incomplete. The data hold roughly 10,000 clones, with more than 70% observed a single time. Time point indicated: week 3, after first cycle of checkpoint inhibitor. Sample: blood, taken from a patient treated with checkpoint blockade. Source of these receptors: a human donor with melanoma.

The chain links TRBV27 to TRBJ2-3; a weak D match, TRBD2 (6 bases). The CDR3 extends over 17 amino acids. V gave up 1 base and J gave up 2 bases, with 16 bases separating them. Germline values: CDR1 MNHEY, CDR2 SMNVEV (reference sequence). CDR3 sequence reads: CASSLFGQDYFTDTQYF. CDR3 in DNA: TGTGCCAGCAGTTTATTCGGGCAGGACTATTTCACAGATACGCAGTATTTT.

The rearrangement joins TRBV27 to TRBJ1-2; TRBD1 matches at 11 bases. The V and J ends lost 6 bases and 4 bases, in that order; junction bases with no gene match: 7. Germline V lookup: CDR1 MNHEY, CDR2 SMNVEV (reference sequence). The CDR3 spans 15 residues. CDR3 DNA sequence: TGTGCCAGCAGACTCTTGGGACAGGGGGGCTATGGCTACACCTTC. Its protein is CASRLLGQGGYGYTF.

V is TRBV2 and J is TRBJ2-7; D unclear. This CDR3 spans 13 amino acids. The germline V gene has CDR1 SNHLY and CDR2 FYNNEI. V lost 8 bases, J lost 3 bases, and 14 bases lay in between. The DNA of the CDR3 is TGTGCCAGCCGAGGCAAGGCTATCTACGAGCAGTACTTC. This translates into CASRGKAIYEQYF.

The rearrangement links TRBV7-6 to TRBJ2-7, with 12 bases matching TRBD2. The CDR3 runs to 15 residues. The ends lost 4 bases at V and 4 bases at J; junction bases unmatched: 5. Germline lookup yields CDR1 SGHVS and CDR2 FNYEAQ. The CDR3 sequence is CASSYTSGGIYEQYF. The CDR3 DNA follows: TGTGCCAGCAGCTACACTAGCGGGGGGATATACGAGCAGTACTTC.

The chain recombines TRBV7-9 with TRBJ1-2; TRBD1 might be the D (6 bases). The CDR3 runs to 16 residues. Trimming pared 1 base from V and 2 bases from J, leaving 14 bases between. Germline V lookup: CDR1 SEHNR, CDR2 FQNEAQ (reference sequence). CDR3 in amino acids: CASSLEQGARNYGYTF. DNA of the CDR3: TGTGCCAGCAGCTTAGAACAGGGCGCGAGGAACTATGGCTACACCTTC.